The rows below give T cell receptor beta chains drawn from one sample of a study of blood T cell repertoires in COVID-19. Method: immunoSEQ multiplex PCR; TCRdb's copy keeps in-frame clones and lacks some. This table has about 330,000 clones, 87% appearing once. The material sequenced was PBMCs or T cells enriched from blood (not recorded which). Receptor source: a woman younger than 45 who had recovered from COVID-19. Both conserved end residues are part of each CDR3. Fields, in order: V gene, D gene, clone size, J gene, CDR3 DNA, CDR3 protein. A D gene is named only where the DNA matches it firmly. Clone size is given for some rows only: seen once, a few or many times, or a class if the clone is expanded.

V gene: TRBV21-1; D gene: -; clone size: -; J gene: TRBJ2-2; CDR3 DNA: TGTGCCAGCAGGCCGGGACACAACACCGGGGAGCTGTTTTTT; CDR3 protein: CASRPGHNTGELFF
V gene: TRBV11-3; D gene: TRBD1; clone size: -; J gene: TRBJ2-3; CDR3 DNA: TGTGCCAGCAGCCAGGACAGGGCCGCGGCAGATACGCAGTATTTT; CDR3 protein: CASSQDRAAADTQYF
V gene: TRBV19; D gene: -; clone size: -; J gene: TRBJ1-2; CDR3 DNA: TGTGCCAGCTGGGGGCAGGGCTACACCTTC; CDR3 protein: CASWGQGYTF
V gene: TRBV9; D gene: -; clone size: -; J gene: TRBJ1-4; CDR3 DNA: TGTGCCAGCAGCGTAGACAGGGCAGGTGAAAAACTGTTTTTT; CDR3 protein: CASSVDRAGEKLFF
V gene: TRBV7-9; D gene: -; clone size: -; J gene: TRBJ1-2; CDR3 DNA: TGTGCCAGCAGCTTAGCACAGAACTATGGCTACACCTTC; CDR3 protein: CASSLAQNYGYTF
V gene: TRBV27; D gene: -; clone size: -; J gene: TRBJ2-3; CDR3 DNA: TGTGCCAGCAGTTTTACATTCACAGATACGCAGTATTTT; CDR3 protein: CASSFTFTDTQYF
V gene: TRBV2; D gene: TRBD2; clone size: -; J gene: TRBJ2-7; CDR3 DNA: TGTGCCAGCAGTGAATCCCGCACAGCGGGGGATTCCTACGAGCAGTACTTC; CDR3 protein: CASSESRTAGDSYEQYF
V gene: TRBV9; D gene: TRBD2; clone size: -; J gene: TRBJ2-3; CDR3 DNA: TGTGCCAGCAGCGAGACCCTAGCGGGGGGCGGCACAGATACGCAGTATTTT; CDR3 protein: CASSETLAGGGTDTQYF
V gene: TRBV21-1; D gene: -; clone size: -; J gene: TRBJ1-4; CDR3 DNA: TGTGCCAGCAGCAAAGCAGGTGATCGGGGGGGCGGAACTAATGAAAAACTGTTTTTT; CDR3 protein: CASSKAGDRGGGTNEKLFF
V gene: TRBV27; D gene: -; clone size: -; J gene: TRBJ2-7; CDR3 DNA: TGTGCCAGCAGTTTAGGGGAGGGGGTTTACGAGCAGTACTTC; CDR3 protein: CASSLGEGVYEQYF
V gene: TRBV7-8; D gene: TRBD1; clone size: -; J gene: TRBJ1-5; CDR3 DNA: TGTGCCAGCAGCCAGGGGACAGTCGGTCAGCCCCAGCATTTT; CDR3 protein: CASSQGTVGQPQHF
V gene: TRBV19; D gene: -; clone size: -; J gene: TRBJ1-2; CDR3 DNA: TGTGCCAGTAGGCCCAGGGCCCACTCGGGCTACACCTTC; CDR3 protein: CASRPRAHSGYTF
V gene: TRBV6-1; D gene: TRBD1; clone size: -; J gene: TRBJ2-7; CDR3 DNA: TGTGCCAGCAGTGAAACCGGGACAGGGATAAACGAGCAGTACTTC; CDR3 protein: CASSETGTGINEQYF
V gene: TRBV5-4; D gene: TRBD2; clone size: -; J gene: TRBJ2-2; CDR3 DNA: TGTGCCAGCAGCTTGGAGTCTAGCGGGGGGGATACCGGGGAGCTGTTTTTT; CDR3 protein: CASSLESSGGDTGELFF
V gene: TRBV19; D gene: TRBD1; clone size: -; J gene: TRBJ1-6; CDR3 DNA: TGTGCCAGTAGTAGGACAGGTAATTCACCCCTCCACTTT; CDR3 protein: CASSRTGNSPLHF
V gene: TRBV28; D gene: TRBD1; clone size: -; J gene: TRBJ1-1; CDR3 DNA: TGTGCCAGCAGTTTATGGGGACAGGGGAGGGTGGGCACTGAAGCTTTCTTT; CDR3 protein: CASSLWGQGRVGTEAFF
V gene: TRBV28; D gene: TRBD1; clone size: few; J gene: TRBJ1-4; CDR3 DNA: TGTGCCAGCAGTTTCTTAAAGTCTTTTGTTGGACAGGGGAGCCCAACTAATGAAAAACTGTTTTTT; CDR3 protein: CASSFLKSFVGQGSPTNEKLFF
V gene: TRBV6-5; D gene: -; clone size: once; J gene: TRBJ1-2; CDR3 DNA: TGTGCCAGCAGGGCAGGGTACCCGACCTATGGCTACACCTTC; CDR3 protein: CASRAGYPTYGYTF
V gene: TRBV28; D gene: TRBD1; clone size: -; J gene: TRBJ1-5; CDR3 DNA: TGTGCCAGCAGGCCTAGCGGACAGGGCAGCAATCAGCCCCAGCATTTT; CDR3 protein: CASRPSGQGSNQPQHF
V gene: TRBV29-1; D gene: -; clone size: -; J gene: TRBJ2-3; CDR3 DNA: TGCAGCGTTGACCCGAGCCCCACAGATACGCAGTATTTT; CDR3 protein: CSVDPSPTDTQYF
V gene: TRBV27; D gene: -; clone size: -; J gene: TRBJ1-3; CDR3 DNA: TGTGCCAGCAGTCCAGCGGGGTTGGCTGGAAACACCATATATTTT; CDR3 protein: CASSPAGLAGNTIYF
V gene: TRBV3-1/TRBV3-2; D gene: -; clone size: -; J gene: TRBJ1-1; CDR3 DNA: TGTGCCAGCAGCCAAGCAGCGAGTCTCATGAACACTGAAGCTTTCTTT; CDR3 protein: CASSQAASLMNTEAFF
V gene: TRBV7-6; D gene: TRBD1; clone size: -; J gene: TRBJ2-4; CDR3 DNA: TGTGCCAGCAGCTTAGGGGCGCCGACAGGGGGGTTCATTGCCAAAAACATTCAGTACTTC; CDR3 protein: CASSLGAPTGGFIAKNIQYF
V gene: TRBV19; D gene: -; clone size: -; J gene: TRBJ1-6; CDR3 DNA: TGTGCCAGTAGTATAGGACAGAGCAAGCCATATAATTCACCCCTCCACTTT; CDR3 protein: CASSIGQSKPYNSPLHF
V gene: TRBV27; D gene: TRBD1; clone size: -; J gene: TRBJ1-4; CDR3 DNA: TGTGCCAGCAGCCGGGCAGGGGGAGGAGAAAAACTGTTTTTT; CDR3 protein: CASSRAGGGEKLFF
V gene: TRBV12-5; D gene: -; clone size: -; J gene: TRBJ2-1; CDR3 DNA: TGTGCTAGTGGACGGGACTCCTATTTCTTC; CDR3 protein: CASGRDSYFF
V gene: TRBV9; D gene: -; clone size: -; J gene: TRBJ2-2; CDR3 DNA: TGTGCCAGCAGCGTAGCTACAGGTTCGGGTACCGGGGAGCTGTTTTTT; CDR3 protein: CASSVATGSGTGELFF
V gene: TRBV20-1; D gene: TRBD1; clone size: -; J gene: TRBJ1-5; CDR3 DNA: TGCAGTGCTAGTCCCCCCTACCAGGGGGTTGGCAATCAGCCCCAGCATTTT; CDR3 protein: CSASPPYQGVGNQPQHF
V gene: TRBV7-2; D gene: TRBD1; clone size: -; J gene: TRBJ1-1; CDR3 DNA: TGTGCCAGCAGCTTAGTCAGGGGGCTTTTGAACACTGAAGCTTTCTTT; CDR3 protein: CASSLVRGLLNTEAFF
V gene: TRBV5-4; D gene: TRBD2; clone size: -; J gene: TRBJ2-2; CDR3 DNA: TGTGCCAGCAGCTTGGTCGGCGGGGGGGCGGTCACCGGGGAGCTGTTTTTT; CDR3 protein: CASSLVGGGAVTGELFF
V gene: TRBV2; D gene: -; clone size: -; J gene: TRBJ2-1; CDR3 DNA: TGTGCCAGCAGTGAGAGTGCGCAGGGTGGTGAGCAGTTCTTC; CDR3 protein: CASSESAQGGEQFF
V gene: TRBV6-5; D gene: -; clone size: -; J gene: TRBJ1-5; CDR3 DNA: TGTGCCAGCAGCTCGTGGGCGGAGGGTCAGCCCCAGCATTTT; CDR3 protein: CASSSWAEGQPQHF
V gene: TRBV30; D gene: -; clone size: -; J gene: TRBJ2-7; CDR3 DNA: TGTGCCTGGATCGACAGCTACGAGCAGTACTTC; CDR3 protein: CAWIDSYEQYF
V gene: TRBV9; D gene: TRBD1; clone size: -; J gene: TRBJ2-7; CDR3 DNA: TGTGCCAGCAGCGTCACCCGGACAGGGGCCTACGAGCAGTACTTC; CDR3 protein: CASSVTRTGAYEQYF
V gene: TRBV4-3; D gene: -; clone size: few; J gene: TRBJ1-2; CDR3 DNA: TGCGCCAGCAGCCAAGAGGTCCTTCCCCTACATGGCTACACCTTC; CDR3 protein: CASSQEVLPLHGYTF
V gene: TRBV5-1; D gene: -; clone size: once; J gene: TRBJ1-1; CDR3 DNA: TGCGCCAGCAGCTTGGAGCCAGGTGCGAACACTGAAGCTTTCTTT; CDR3 protein: CASSLEPGANTEAFF
V gene: TRBV28; D gene: TRBD1; clone size: -; J gene: TRBJ1-4; CDR3 DNA: TGTGCCAGCAGTAGCCCGGGACAGGGAAGAGAAAAACTGTTTTTT; CDR3 protein: CASSSPGQGREKLFF
V gene: TRBV6-5; D gene: TRBD2; clone size: -; J gene: TRBJ2-7; CDR3 DNA: TGTGCCAGCAGCGCCCGGCTAGCGGGGACCTACGAGCAGTACTTC; CDR3 protein: CASSARLAGTYEQYF